Given below is one TCR beta chain in context. The germline V and J ends were trimmed by 0 bases and 5 bases, with 8 bases remaining between them. There are 13 residues in the CDR3. Germline loops: CDR1 SGDLS, CDR2 YYNGEE. This sample was taken from a study of blood T cell repertoires in COVID-19. Clones were read by immunoSEQ multiplex PCR, and TCRdb kept only the in-frame ones, dropping some. The sample records 100,000 to 150,000 clones, roughly 90% being singletons. The sequence was obtained from a man in his sixties with COVID-19, enrolled during active disease. Sequencing input: peripheral blood. The V call is TRBV9, the J call TRBJ2-5, with D unresolved. CDR3 nucleotide sequence: TGTGCCAGCAGCGTAGCTACGAGGGAGACCCAGTACTTC. Translated, it gives CASSVATRETQYF. The full variable domain, in which reference TRBV9 and TRBJ2-5 provide the parts outside the CDR3, is DSGVTQTPKHLITATGQRVTLRCSPRSGDLSVYWYQQSLDQGLQFLIQYYNGEERAKGNILERFSAQQFPDLHSELNLSSLELGDSALYFCASSVATRETQYFGPGTRLLVL.